The present T cell receptor (beta chain) was sequenced within a study of blood T cell repertoires in COVID-19. Overall study context: The origin of the acute and convalescent COVID-19 samples was the United States, Italy and Spain. PBMCs, B-cell-depleted T cells, or T cells provided the cDNA or gDNA that made up the material.

In Seattle, patients joined the study during active infection and were tracked longitudinally. The V gene's germline CDR1 is GTSNPN and CDR2 SVGIG (reference sequence). The V segment lost 2 bases and the J segment 7 bases; nucleotides outside the gene matches: 5. This CDR3 has 13 residues. In the original processing: Counts of nucleated cells, estimated from reference gene primer amplification, were obtained. The method was immunoSEQ multiplex PCR; TCRdb's version includes in-frame clones alone and lacks a portion of them. That table supplies the V and J calls and clone size; D and trimming were determined from the DNA. The table lists 230,000 or so clones, around 91% of them singletons.

The sequencing input was peripheral blood. This clonotype was sampled from a woman aged 55-75 years with COVID-19, enrolled during active disease. The chain uses TRBV30 and TRBJ1-5; 7 nucleotides agree with TRBD1. The CDR3 here is CAWSLGGGQPQHF. CDR3 DNA sequence: TGTGCCTGGAGTTTAGGGGGCGGGCAGCCCCAGCATTTT.